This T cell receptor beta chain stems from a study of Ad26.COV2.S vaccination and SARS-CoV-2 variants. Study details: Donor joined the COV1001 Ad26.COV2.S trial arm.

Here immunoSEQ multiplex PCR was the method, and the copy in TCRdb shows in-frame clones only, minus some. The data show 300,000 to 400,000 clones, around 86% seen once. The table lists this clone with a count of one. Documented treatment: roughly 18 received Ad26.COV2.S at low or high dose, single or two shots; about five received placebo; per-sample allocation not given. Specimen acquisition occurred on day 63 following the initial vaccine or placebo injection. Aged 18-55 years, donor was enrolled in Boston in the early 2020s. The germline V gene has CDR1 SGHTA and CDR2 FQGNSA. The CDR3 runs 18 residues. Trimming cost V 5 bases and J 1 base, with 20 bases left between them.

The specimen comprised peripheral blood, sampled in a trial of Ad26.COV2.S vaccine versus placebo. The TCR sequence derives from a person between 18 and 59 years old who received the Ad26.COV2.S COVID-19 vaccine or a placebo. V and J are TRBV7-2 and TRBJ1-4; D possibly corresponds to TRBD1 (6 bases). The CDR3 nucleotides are TGTGCCAGCAGCCCCCACGGGGGGGGGCTTGGAACTAATGAAAAACTGTTTTTT. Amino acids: CASSPHGGGLGTNEKLFF.